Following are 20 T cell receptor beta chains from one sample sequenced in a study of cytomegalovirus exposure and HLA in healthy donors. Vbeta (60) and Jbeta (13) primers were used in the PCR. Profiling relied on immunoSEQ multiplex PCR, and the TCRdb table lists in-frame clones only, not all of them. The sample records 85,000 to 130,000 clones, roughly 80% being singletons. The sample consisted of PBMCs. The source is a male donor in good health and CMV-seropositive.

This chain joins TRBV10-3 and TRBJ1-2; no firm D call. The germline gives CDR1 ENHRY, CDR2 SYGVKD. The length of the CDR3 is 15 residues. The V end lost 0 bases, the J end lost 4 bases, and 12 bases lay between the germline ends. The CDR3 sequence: CAISESGRAGYGYTF. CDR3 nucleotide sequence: TGTGCCATCAGTGAGTCAGGGAGGGCCGGCTATGGCTACACCTTC.

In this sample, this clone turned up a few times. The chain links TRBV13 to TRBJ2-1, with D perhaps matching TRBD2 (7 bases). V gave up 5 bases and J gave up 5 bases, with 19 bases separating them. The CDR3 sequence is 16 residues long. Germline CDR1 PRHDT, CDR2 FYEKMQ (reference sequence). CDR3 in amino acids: CASSLGAGDPHNEQFF. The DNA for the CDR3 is TGTGCCAGCAGCCTGGGGGCGGGGGACCCACACAATGAGCAGTTCTTC.

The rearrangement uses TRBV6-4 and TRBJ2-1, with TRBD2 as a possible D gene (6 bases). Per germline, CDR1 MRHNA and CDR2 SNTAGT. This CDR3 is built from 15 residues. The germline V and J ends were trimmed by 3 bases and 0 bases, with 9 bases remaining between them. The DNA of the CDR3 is TGTGCCAGCAGTGAGGACGGGAGCTCCTACAATGAGCAGTTCTTC. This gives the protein CASSEDGSSYNEQFF.

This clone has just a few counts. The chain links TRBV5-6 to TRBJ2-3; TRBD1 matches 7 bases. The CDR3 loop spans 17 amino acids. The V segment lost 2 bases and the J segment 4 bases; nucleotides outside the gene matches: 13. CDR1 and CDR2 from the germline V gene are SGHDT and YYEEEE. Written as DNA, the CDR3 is TGTGCCAGCAGCTTATTCCCACCCAGGGGGAAGGCAGATACGCAGTATTTT. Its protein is CASSLFPPRGKADTQYF. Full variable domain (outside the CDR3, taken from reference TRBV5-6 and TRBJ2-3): DAGVTQSPTHLIKTRGQQVTLRCSPKSGHDTVSWYQQALGQGPQFIFQYYEEEERQRGNFPDRFSGHQFPNYSSELNVNALLLGDSALYLCASSLFPPRGKADTQYFGPGTRLTVL.

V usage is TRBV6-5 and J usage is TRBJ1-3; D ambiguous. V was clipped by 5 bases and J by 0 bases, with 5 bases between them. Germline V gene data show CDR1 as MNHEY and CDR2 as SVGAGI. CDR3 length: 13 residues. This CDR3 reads CASSAYSGNTIYF. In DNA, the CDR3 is TGTGCCAGCAGTGCCTACTCTGGAAACACCATATATTTT.

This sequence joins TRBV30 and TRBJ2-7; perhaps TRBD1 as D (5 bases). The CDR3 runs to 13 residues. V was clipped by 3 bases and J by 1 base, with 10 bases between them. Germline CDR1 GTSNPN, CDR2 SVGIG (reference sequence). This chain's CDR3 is CAWRTTASYEQYF. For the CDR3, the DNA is TGTGCCTGGAGAACGACAGCATCCTACGAGCAGTACTTC.

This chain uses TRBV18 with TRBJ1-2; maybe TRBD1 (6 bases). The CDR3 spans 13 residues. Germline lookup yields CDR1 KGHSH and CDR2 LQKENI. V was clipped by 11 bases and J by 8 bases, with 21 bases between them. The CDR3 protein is CASAGGPTVGYTF. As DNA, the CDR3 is TGTGCCTCCGCCGGGGGGCCCACTGTAGGCTACACCTTC.

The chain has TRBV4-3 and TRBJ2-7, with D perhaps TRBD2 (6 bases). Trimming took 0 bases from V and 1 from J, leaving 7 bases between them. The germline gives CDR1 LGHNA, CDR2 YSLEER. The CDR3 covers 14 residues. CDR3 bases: TGCGCCAGCAGCCAAGATAGCGGATCCTACGAGCAGTACTTC. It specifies CASSQDSGSYEQYF.

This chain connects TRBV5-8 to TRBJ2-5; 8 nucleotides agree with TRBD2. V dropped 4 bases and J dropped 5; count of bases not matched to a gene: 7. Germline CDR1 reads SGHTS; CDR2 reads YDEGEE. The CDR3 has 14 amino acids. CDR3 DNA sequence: TGTGCCAGCAGCCTCGGACTAGCAAGGGAGACCCAGTACTTC. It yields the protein CASSLGLARETQYF.

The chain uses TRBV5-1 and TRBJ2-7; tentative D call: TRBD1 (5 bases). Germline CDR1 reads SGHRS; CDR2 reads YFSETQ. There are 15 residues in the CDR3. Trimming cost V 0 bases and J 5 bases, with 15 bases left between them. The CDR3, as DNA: TGCGCCAGCAGCTTGGAAGGCCAGGGTGGCGACGAGCAGTACTTC. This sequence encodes CASSLEGQGGDEQYF.

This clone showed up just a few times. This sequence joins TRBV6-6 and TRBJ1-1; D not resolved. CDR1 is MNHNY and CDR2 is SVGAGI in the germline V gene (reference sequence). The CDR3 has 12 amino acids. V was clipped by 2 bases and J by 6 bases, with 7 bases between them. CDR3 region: CASSYVESEAFF. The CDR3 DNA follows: TGTGCCAGCAGTTACGTGGAGTCTGAAGCTTTCTTT.

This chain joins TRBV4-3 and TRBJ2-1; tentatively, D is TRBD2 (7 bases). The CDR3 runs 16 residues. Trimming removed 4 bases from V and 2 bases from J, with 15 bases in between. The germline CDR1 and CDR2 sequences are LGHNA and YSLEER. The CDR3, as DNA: TGCGCCAGCAGCCCCCAGGAAGGGGGGGCCTACAATGAGCAGTTCTTC. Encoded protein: CASSPQEGGAYNEQFF.

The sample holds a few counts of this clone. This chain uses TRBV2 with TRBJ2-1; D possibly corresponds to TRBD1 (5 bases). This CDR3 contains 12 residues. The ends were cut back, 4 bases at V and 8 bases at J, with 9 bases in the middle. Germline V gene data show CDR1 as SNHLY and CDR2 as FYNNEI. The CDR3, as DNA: TGTGCCAGCAGTGGATCAGGGCATGAGCAGTTCTTC. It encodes CASSGSGHEQFF.

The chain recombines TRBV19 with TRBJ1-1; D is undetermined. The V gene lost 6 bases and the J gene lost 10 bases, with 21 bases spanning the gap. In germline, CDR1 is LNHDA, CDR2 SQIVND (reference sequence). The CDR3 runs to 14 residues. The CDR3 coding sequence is TGTGCCAGTAGGGTCGACTGGACGCTACGGGGAGCTTTCTTT. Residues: CASRVDWTLRGAFF.

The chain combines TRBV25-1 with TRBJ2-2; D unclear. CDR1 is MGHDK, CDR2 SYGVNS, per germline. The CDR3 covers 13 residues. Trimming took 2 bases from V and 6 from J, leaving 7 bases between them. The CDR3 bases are TGTGCCAGCAGTGAAGGTCCGGCCGGGGAGCTGTTTTTT. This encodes CASSEGPAGELFF.

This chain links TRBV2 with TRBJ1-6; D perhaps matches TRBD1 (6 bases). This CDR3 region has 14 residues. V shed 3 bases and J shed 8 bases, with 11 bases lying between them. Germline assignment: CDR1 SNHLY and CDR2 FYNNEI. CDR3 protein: CASSEQGMDSPLHF. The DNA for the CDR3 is TGTGCCAGCAGTGAGCAGGGGATGGATTCACCCCTCCACTTT. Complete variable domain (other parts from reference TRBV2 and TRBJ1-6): EPEVTQTPSHQVTQMGQEVILRCVPISNHLYFYWYRQILGQKVEFLVSFYNNEISEKSEIFDDQFSVERPDGSNFTLKIRSTKLEDSAMYFCASSEQGMDSPLHFGNGTRLTVT.

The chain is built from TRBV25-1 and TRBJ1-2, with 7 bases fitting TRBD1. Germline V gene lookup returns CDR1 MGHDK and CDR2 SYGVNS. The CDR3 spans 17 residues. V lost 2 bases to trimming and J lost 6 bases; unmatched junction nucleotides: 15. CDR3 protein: CASSESGGTQGMDGYTF. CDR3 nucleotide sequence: TGTGCCAGCAGTGAAAGCGGGGGGACACAGGGGATGGATGGCTACACCTTC.

The CDR3 nucleotides read TGCGCCAGCAGCCAAGTACTAGTCCCAGATACGCAGTATTTT. It encodes CASSQVLVPDTQYF. The V gene is TRBV4-1, the J gene TRBJ2-3; weak D call: TRBD2 (5 bases). The germline CDR1 and CDR2 sequences are MGHRA and YSYEKL. This CDR3 comprises 14 residues. The ends were cut back, 1 base at V and 4 bases at J, with 9 bases in the middle.

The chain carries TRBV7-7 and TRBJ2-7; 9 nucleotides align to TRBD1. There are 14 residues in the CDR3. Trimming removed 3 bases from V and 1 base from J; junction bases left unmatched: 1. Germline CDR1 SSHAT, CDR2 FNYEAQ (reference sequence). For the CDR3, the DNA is TGTGCCAGCAGCTTGGGGACAGGGTCCTACGAGCAGTACTTC. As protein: CASSLGTGSYEQYF.

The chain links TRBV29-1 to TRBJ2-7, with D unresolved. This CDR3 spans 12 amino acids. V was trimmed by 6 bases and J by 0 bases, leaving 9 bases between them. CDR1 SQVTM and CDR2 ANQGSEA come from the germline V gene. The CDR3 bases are TGCAGCGTGACATCAAGCTCCTACGAGCAGTACTTC. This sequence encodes CSVTSSSYEQYF.